Detailed here is one TCR beta chain. Antigen specificity is unknown. This sample is drawn from a study of shared clonotypes between healthy human individuals. Study-level points and caveats: Incompleteness in sorted-subset sequencing, despite large depth, was shown by rarefaction.

Original handling: Junction-only sequences without quality scores came from ImmunoSEQ, so filtering differed. TCRdb's copy holds only in-frame clones and misses some; the assay was immunoSEQ multiplex PCR. V and J calls and clone size are those listed in that table; D and trimming were worked out from the DNA. The sample lists around 600,000 clones; approximately 97% were seen once. CDR3 size: 15 residues. Per germline, CDR1 SGHRS and CDR2 YFSETQ. V lost 5 bases and J 0 bases, leaving 12 bases between the germline ends. CD4+ cells yielded CD45RA+ naive and CD45RA-negative memory subsets. The J gene is TRBJ1-3, the V gene TRBV5-1; D is possibly TRBD1 (5 bases). Sequenced: naive CD4+ T cells sorted from blood. Subset in this sample: CD45RA+ positively selected. The clonotype originates from a woman younger than 45 in good health. The CDR3 coding sequence is TGCGCCAGCAGTCGTGACAGCGACTCTGGAAACACCATATATTTT. Translated: CASSRDSDSGNTIYF.